Listed here are 13 T cell receptor beta chains from one sample, sequenced in a study of tumor and adjacent non-tumor tissue in lung cancer. Three rounds of nested PCR, following a modified ARM-PCR protocol, produced the TCRbeta library. TCRdb ran MiXCR on the multiplex PCR reads and lists one entry per CDR3 protein. Here the sample spans 70,000 to 90,000 distinct CDR3 sequences, about 82% being singletons. This sample's RNA came from whole unsorted tissue. More than 3 cm separated this lung sample from the edge of the tumor. The sample was distant non-tumor lung tissue. The receptors originated from a man aged 60-69 years with non-small cell lung cancer.

By share, this clonotype ranks as large. The chain joins TRBV5-4 to TRBJ2-3; TRBD2 agrees at 9 bases. The CDR3 has 14 residues. Per the germline V gene, CDR1 is SGHNT and CDR2 is YYREEE (reference sequence). V lost 7 bases, J lost 2 bases, and 5 bases stayed unmatched. In nucleotides, the CDR3 is TGTGCCAGCGGAAGCGGGGGGTACACAGATACGCAGTATTTT. Amino acid sequence: CASGSGGYTDTQYF. Full variable domain (remainder filled in from reference TRBV5-4 and TRBJ2-3): ETGVTQSPTHLIKTRGQQVTLRCSSQSGHNTVSWYQQALGQGPQFIFQYYREEENGRGNFPPRFSGLQFPNYSSELNVNALELDDSALYLCASGSGGYTDTQYFGPGTRLTVL.

Regarding this clonotype: At one boundary the junction diverges from the germline segment, which might be a read error. J is TRBJ1-2 and V is TRBV10-2; no clear D gene. The CDR3 spans 14 residues. Per germline, CDR1 WSHSY and CDR2 SAAADI. The CDR3 is CASSGSQVGYGYTF. As DNA, the CDR3 is TGTGCCAGCAGTGGGTCGCAGGTGGGCTATGGCTACACCTTC.

The chain couples TRBV12-5 to TRBJ1-2, with TRBD1 matching 8 bases. The germline gives CDR1 LGHNT, CDR2 FRNRAP. The CDR3 spans 16 residues. V trimming: 6 bases; J trimming: 7 bases; junction bases outside the gene matches: 16. CDR3 in DNA: TGTGCTAGTGGCCCGACAGGGGTAAGATTATACTTTGGCTACACCTTC. Translating it yields CASGPTGVRLYFGYTF.

Notes on this clonotype: The CDR3 does not close with the conserved phenylalanine or tryptophan, likely indicating a read error. In nucleotides, the CDR3 is TGCGCCAGCAGCCAAGAGGGGACAGGGAAAGAGACCCAGTACCTC. Protein sequence: CASSQEGTGKETQYL. This rearrangement joins TRBV4-1 to TRBJ2-5, with 9 bases that match TRBD1. Germline CDR1 MGHRA, CDR2 YSYEKL. The CDR3 sequence is 15 residues long. The V segment lost 0 bases and the J segment 3 bases; nucleotides outside the gene matches: 2.

The chain combines TRBV11-2 with TRBJ2-6, with D perhaps TRBD1 (6 bases). Trimming took 1 base from V and 0 from J, leaving 16 bases between them. Germline V lookup: CDR1 SGHAT, CDR2 FQNNGV. The CDR3 loop spans 19 amino acids. This CDR3 is CASSLVPSDRSSGANVLTF. CDR3 sequence (DNA): TGTGCCAGCAGCTTAGTTCCAAGTGACAGGTCCTCTGGGGCCAACGTCCTGACTTTC.

This clonotype was seen once. The chain links TRBV11-3 to TRBJ2-7; no reliable D call. This CDR3 contains 11 residues. Germline V gene lookup returns CDR1 SGHNT and CDR2 YENEEA. V lost 7 bases and J lost 13, with 17 bases in between. The CDR3 DNA reads as TGTGCCAGCACCGATTCGATCTCGCACTACTTC. Translated, it gives CASTDSISHYF.

As concerns this clonotype: The CDR3 ends on some other residue instead of the conserved phenylalanine or tryptophan, so this is likely a read error. The J gene is TRBJ2-1, the V gene TRBV11-3, with TRBD2 matching 7 bases. Trimming took 0 bases from V and 7 from J; bases not matched to a gene: 12. Germline values: CDR1 SGHNT, CDR2 YENEEA. The CDR3 totals 17 residues. The CDR3 bases are TGTGCCAGCAGCTTAGATCGACTAGCAGGAGTAGTTAATGAGCAGTTCTTG. It is translated as CASSLDRLAGVVNEQFL.

This clonotype has a single count. V usage is TRBV11-2 and J usage is TRBJ2-7; D not certain. Germline CDR1 SGHAT, CDR2 FQNNGV. Trimming shortened V by 5 bases and J by 1 base, and 21 bases separated the two germline ends. The CDR3 length is 17 residues. CDR3 in amino acids: CASSRVVHAFESYEQYF. CDR3 nucleotide sequence: TGTGCCAGCAGCCGGGTGGTACATGCCTTCGAATCCTACGAGCAGTACTTC.

This clonotype came up once. A much larger clone lies a single base off, so this may be a read error. The chain joins TRBV12-5 to TRBJ1-6, with 7 bases fitting TRBD1. Germline values: CDR1 LGHNT, CDR2 FRNRAP. This CDR3 is 14 amino acids long. With V trimmed by 5 bases and J by 9 bases, 7 bases remained unmatched. CDR3 sequence (DNA): TGTGCTAGTGGTCCTGACAGGGTCAGTTCACCCCTCCACTTT. This sequence encodes CASGPDRVSSPLHF.

On this clonotype: Mismatch with germline at one junction end may stem from a read error. The chain recombines TRBV20-1 with TRBJ2-7; D call uncertain. The germline CDR1 and CDR2 sequences are DFQATT and SNEGSKA (reference sequence). This CDR3 is 12 amino acids long. CDR3 bases: TGCACTGCTAGTTCGATCACCTACGAGCAGTACTTC. Its protein is CTASSITYEQYF.

In the case of this clonotype: At one of its ends the junction is not consistent with the germline gene, which may arise from a read error. The chain links TRBV11-3 to TRBJ1-6; D not certain. Germline assignment: CDR1 SGHNT and CDR2 YENEEA. The CDR3 length is 12 residues. The DNA of the CDR3 is TGTGTCAGCATCGACCGTTATCCACCCCTCCACTTT. Protein: CVSIDRYPPLHF.

Notes on this clonotype: A much larger clone sits a single nucleotide away, making a read error possible. The chain is built from TRBV28 and TRBJ2-7; D perhaps matches TRBD2 (6 bases). Germline V gene lookup returns CDR1 MDHEN and CDR2 SYDVKM. The CDR3 has 16 amino acids. In nucleotides, the CDR3 is TGTGCCGGCAGTCCCCCCGGGAGCTTGGGCTCCTACGAGCAGTACTTC. Its translation is CAGSPPGSLGSYEQYF.

Worth noting for this clonotype: The junction does not match germline at one end; this may be a read error. The rearrangement links TRBV12-3 or TRBV12-4 to TRBJ1-1; no clear D. This CDR3 comprises 14 residues. The CDR3 loop reads CASSWQELNIEAFF. CDR3 nucleotide sequence: TGTGCCAGCAGTTGGCAGGAGTTGAACATTGAAGCTTTCTTT.